The 3 T cell receptor beta chains in this list originate from one sample, sequenced in a study of blood T cell repertoires in COVID-19. Libraries were prepared by immunoSEQ multiplex PCR; TCRdb keeps only in-frame clonotypes and omits some of them. Here the sample spans approximately 98,000 clones, 88% being singletons. Material: peripheral blood. The receptors here all came from a human donor in a cohort sampled during active COVID-19.

The rearrangement uses TRBV5-1 and TRBJ2-4, with D possibly TRBD2 on 7 matching bases. V lost 0 bases and J 6 bases, leaving 13 bases between the germline ends. CDR1 SGHRS and CDR2 YFSETQ come from the germline V gene. CDR3 length: 15 amino acids. As DNA, the CDR3 is TGCGCCAGCAGCTTGGGGTCGGGGGGCGGAAACATTCAGTACTTC. Protein product: CASSLGSGGGNIQYF.

The chain couples TRBV5-8 to TRBJ1-2, with no clear D. Germline loops: CDR1 SGHTS, CDR2 YDEGEE. Trimming took 0 bases from V and 4 from J, leaving 13 bases between them. The CDR3 contains 15 residues. Written as DNA, the CDR3 is TGTGCCAGCAGCTTGGAGGCGGCTCGGGTCTATGGCTACACCTTC. It translates to CASSLEAARVYGYTF.

This chain connects TRBV12-3 or TRBV12-4 to TRBJ1-2; weak D call: TRBD1 (5 bases). The V end was cut by 3 bases, the J end by 4 bases, with 6 bases between. This CDR3 has 12 residues. CDR3 sequence reads: CASSFQGYGYTF. The CDR3 nucleotides read TGTGCCAGCAGTTTTCAGGGCTATGGCTACACCTTC.